These 23 T cell receptor beta chains share one sample of origin, sequenced in a study of OX40 agonist ivuxolimab in advanced cancers. Produced via immunoSEQ multiplex PCR; TCRdb's table is partial and in-frame only. The repertoire holds approximately 15,000 clones, 84% seen once, with around 72% in the top ten. The material sequenced was CD4+ or CD8+ T cells sorted from blood, taken in a trial of the OX40 agonist ivuxolimab. These receptors originate from an adult with an advanced solid tumor such as melanoma, head and neck, liver or kidney cancer.

The V and J genes are TRBV28 and TRBJ1-2; 7 positions agree with TRBD1. CDR1 and CDR2 (germline): MDHEN, SYDVKM. CDR3 length: 16 residues. Losses at the gene ends were 6 bases for V and 1 base for J; bases not matched to a gene: 11. CDR3 coding DNA: TGTGCCAGCAGCCGAATGGGGGACAGCTTTAACTATGGCTACACCTTC. It is translated as CASSRMGDSFNYGYTF.

The V and J genes are TRBV10-3 and TRBJ2-5; perhaps TRBD1 as D (6 bases). V was trimmed by 0 bases and J by 2 bases, leaving 16 bases between them. Per the germline V gene, CDR1 is ENHRY and CDR2 is SYGVKD. The CDR3 consists of 17 residues. DNA of the CDR3: TGTGCCATCAGTGAGTCGCCGAGGACAGTAAATCAAGAGACCCAGTACTTC. It specifies CAISESPRTVNQETQYF.

This clone was counted a single time. V gene TRBV9 combines with J gene TRBJ2-1; 7 bases agree with TRBD1. The CDR3 runs 15 residues. Germline CDR1 SGDLS, CDR2 YYNGEE. The V and J ends lost 6 bases and 1 base, in that order; junction bases with no gene match: 7. CDR3 region: CASNEGGLSYNEQFF. CDR3 nucleotides: TGTGCCAGCAATGAAGGGGGCTTATCCTACAATGAGCAGTTCTTC.

The chain links TRBV7-9 to TRBJ1-2; tentative D call: TRBD1 (5 bases). CDR1 and CDR2 (germline): SEHNR, FQNEAQ (reference sequence). V was cut by 5 bases and J by 2 bases, with 15 bases left in between. This CDR3 has 15 residues. In nucleotides, the CDR3 is TGTGCCAGCAGCCCCACGGGGACGGTGAACTATGGCTACACCTTC. This gives the protein CASSPTGTVNYGYTF.

This chain connects TRBV14 to TRBJ2-7; D remains unclear. V lost 0 bases and J lost 4, with 10 bases in between. Germline CDR1 is SGHDN and CDR2 is FVKESK. The CDR3 totals 14 residues. The CDR3 is CASSQENSMYEQYF. Written as DNA, the CDR3 is TGTGCCAGCAGCCAAGAAAATAGTATGTACGAGCAGTACTTC.

This sequence joins TRBV28 and TRBJ2-1, with 8 bases lining up with TRBD1. CDR3 length: 14 residues. Trimming removed 3 bases from V and 5 bases from J; junction bases left unmatched: 3. CDR1 is MDHEN, CDR2 SYDVKM, per germline. CDR3 amino acids: CASSLGQVNNEQFF. The DNA of the CDR3 is TGTGCCAGCAGTTTGGGACAGGTAAACAATGAGCAGTTCTTC.

The chain couples TRBV6-5 to TRBJ2-7; TRBD1 matches 8 bases. With V trimmed by 6 bases and J by 4 bases, 8 bases remained unmatched. Germline CDR1 and CDR2: MNHEY and SVGAGI. The CDR3 covers 14 residues. The CDR3: CASRLGQGAYEQYF. In DNA form, the CDR3 reads TGTGCCAGCAGGCTTGGACAGGGCGCTTACGAGCAGTACTTC.

The chain uses TRBV7-9 and TRBJ2-7; D unresolved. The germline gives CDR1 SEHNR, CDR2 FQNEAQ (reference sequence). The CDR3 sequence is 17 residues long. Trimming took off 5 bases at V and 0 bases at J, with 20 bases between the two ends. The CDR3 spells CASSPRPGTADSYEQYF. CDR3 coding DNA: TGTGCCAGCAGCCCGCGACCCGGCACCGCTGACTCCTACGAGCAGTACTTC.

This rearrangement joins TRBV9 to TRBJ2-7, with unresolved D. CDR3 length: 13 residues. V dropped 0 bases and J dropped 6 bases, with 10 bases sitting between them. From germline, CDR1 is SGDLS and CDR2 YYNGEE. CDR3: CASSVVPALEQYF. DNA of the CDR3: TGTGCCAGCAGCGTAGTCCCCGCCCTCGAGCAGTACTTC.

The gene calls are TRBV5-1 and TRBJ2-1; 14 nucleotides agree with TRBD2. The V gene end was trimmed by 7 bases and the J gene end by 0 bases; junction bases not matched to a gene: 6. CDR3 length equals 17 residues. CDR1 and CDR2 from the germline V gene are SGHRS and YFSETQ. The CDR3 DNA reads as TGCGCCAGCGTGGGGACTAGCGGGGGAGGCTCCTACAATGAGCAGTTCTTC. It specifies CASVGTSGGGSYNEQFF.

The chain combines TRBV5-6 with TRBJ2-2; no reliable D call. This CDR3 has 14 amino acids. Germline values: CDR1 SGHDT, CDR2 YYEEEE. Trimming stripped 4 bases from V and 4 bases from J, with 11 bases between. The CDR3 DNA follows: TGTGCCAGCAGCCCAACTGGAGCCACCGGGGAGCTGTTTTTT. This encodes CASSPTGATGELFF.

This chain joins TRBV14 and TRBJ2-7, with TRBD2 matching over 11 bases. Losses at the gene ends were 0 bases for V and 3 bases for J; bases not matched to a gene: 10. The CDR3 runs to 18 residues. The germline gives CDR1 SGHDN, CDR2 FVKESK. The CDR3 sequence: CASSQDHAGTSGFYEQYF. The CDR3 region has the DNA TGTGCCAGCAGCCAAGACCATGCCGGGACTAGCGGCTTCTACGAGCAGTACTTC.

This clone was observed a few times. The rearrangement uses TRBV4-3 and TRBJ1-6; TRBD1 agrees at 10 bases. CDR3 length: 17 amino acids. V lost 3 bases and J lost 9; bases outside the gene matches: 11. The germline V gene encodes CDR1 LGHNA and CDR2 YSLEER. The CDR3 DNA is TGCGCCAGCAGCCAGTCTACCGGGACAGGGGTTATTTCACCCCTCCACTTT. This gives the protein CASSQSTGTGVISPLHF.

The sample holds a few counts of this clone. The rearrangement uses TRBV7-6 and TRBJ2-7; no firm D call. The CDR3 spans 14 residues. CDR1 is SGHVS and CDR2 is FNYEAQ in the germline V gene. Trimming stripped 0 bases from V and 0 bases from J, with 6 bases between. The CDR3 nucleotides read TGTGCCAGCAGCTTAGCGACGACCTCCTACGAGCAGTACTTC. Amino acid sequence: CASSLATTSYEQYF.

CDR3 in DNA: TGTGCCAGCAGTTTTGTAGCGGGCGGGGCAGATACGCAGTATTTT. This encodes CASSFVAGGADTQYF. This chain joins TRBV27 and TRBJ2-3, with 7 nucleotides matching TRBD2. This CDR3 contains 15 residues. From germline, CDR1 is MNHEY and CDR2 SMNVEV (reference sequence). Unmatched junction bases numbered 7, after V lost 3 bases and J lost 4 bases.

The V gene is TRBV7-3, the J gene TRBJ1-2; D is unclear. The CDR3 totals 14 residues. Trimming left V 5 bases short and J 2 bases short, with 12 bases between. The V gene's germline CDR1 is SGHTA and CDR2 FQGTGA. In nucleotides, the CDR3 is TGTGCCAGCAGCCCAACCCCCGGGAACTATGGCTACACCTTC. It specifies CASSPTPGNYGYTF.

The rearrangement links TRBV27 to TRBJ1-1, with D possibly being TRBD1 (6 bases). CDR1 MNHEY and CDR2 SMNVEV come from the germline V gene (reference sequence). V was pared by 2 bases and J by 2 bases, with 9 bases between. This CDR3 is 14 amino acids long. The DNA of the CDR3 is TGTGCCAGCAGTTTAACAGGGTATAACACTGAAGCTTTCTTT. Translation gives CASSLTGYNTEAFF.

This chain joins TRBV7-9 and TRBJ2-5; no definite D call. CDR3 length: 15 amino acids. Trimming removed 5 bases from V and 1 base from J, with 14 bases in between. Per the germline V gene, CDR1 is SEHNR and CDR2 is FQNEAQ (reference sequence). The CDR3 region is CASSPTFAGQETQYF. Here the CDR3 DNA reads TGTGCCAGCAGCCCGACTTTTGCCGGCCAAGAGACCCAGTACTTC.

The count of this clone is one. This rearrangement joins TRBV19 to TRBJ1-4, with D tentatively TRBD1 (6 bases). V lost 3 bases, J lost 3 bases, and 11 bases lay in between. The CDR3 covers 15 residues. Germline CDR1 is LNHDA and CDR2 is SQIVND (reference sequence). CDR3 loop: CASSIGGAANEKLFF. The CDR3 region has the DNA TGTGCCAGTAGTATTGGGGGGGCGGCTAATGAAAAACTGTTTTTT.

The chain couples TRBV11-2 to TRBJ2-7; 8 bases agree with TRBD2. The ends lost 2 bases at V and 7 bases at J; junction bases unmatched: 4. The CDR3 runs to 13 residues. The V gene's germline CDR1 is SGHAT and CDR2 FQNNGV. CDR3: CASSLSGSWEQYF. The CDR3, as DNA: TGTGCCAGCAGCTTAAGCGGGAGCTGGGAGCAGTACTTC. Complete variable domain (other parts from reference TRBV11-2 and TRBJ2-7): EAGVAQSPRYKIIEKRQSVAFWCNPISGHATLYWYQQILGQGPKLLIQFQNNGVVDDSQLPKDRFSAERLKGVDSTLKIQPAKLEDSAVYLCASSLSGSWEQYFGPGTRLTVT.

The CDR3 loop is CASEGGLETQYF. CDR3 coding DNA: TGTGCCAGCGAGGGGGGGCTGGAGACCCAGTACTTC. The J gene is TRBJ2-5, the V gene TRBV25-1, with a tentative D call TRBD2 (7 bases). The V gene lost 8 bases and the J gene lost 5 bases, with 12 bases spanning the gap. Germline V gene lookup returns CDR1 MGHDK and CDR2 SYGVNS. This CDR3 contains 12 residues. The full variable domain, its missing parts supplied by reference TRBV25-1 and TRBJ2-5, is EADIYQTPRYLVIGTGKKITLECSQTMGHDKMYWYQQDPGMELHLIHYSYGVNSTEKGDLSSESTVSRIRTEHFPLTLESARPSHTSQYLCASEGGLETQYFGPGTRLLVL.

Comments on this clone: One end of the junction is discordant with germline, which a read error may explain. The chain recombines TRBV7-7 with TRBJ2-7; 7 nucleotides align to TRBD2. Germline values: CDR1 SSHAT, CDR2 FNYEAQ (reference sequence). This CDR3 is 13 amino acids long. The DNA for the CDR3 is TGTGCTAGCAGCTTAGGGGAGGGGAACGAGCAGTACTTC. Amino acid sequence: CASSLGEGNEQYF.

The chain is built from TRBV5-6 and TRBJ2-5; unclear D gene. Germline V lookup: CDR1 SGHDT, CDR2 YYEEEE. V dropped 0 bases and J dropped 5 bases, with 5 bases sitting between them. The CDR3 covers 12 residues. As DNA, the CDR3 is TGTGCCAGCAGCTTGGCCCAGGAGACCCAGTACTTC. Translating gives CASSLAQETQYF.